This T cell receptor beta chain emerged from a study of OX40 agonist ivuxolimab in advanced cancers. Regarding the study in general: The costimulatory receptor OX40 (CD134) was targeted by ivuxolimab, a fully human IgG2 agonistic monoclonal antibody. Among the approximately 50 dose-escalation patients, 19 had hepatocellular carcinoma, about 15 melanoma, 9 renal cell carcinoma and 9 head and neck cancer. Prior anti-PD-1, anti-PD-L1 or anti-CTLA-4 therapy was permitted, and checkpoint inhibitors had been received by about 37% of dose-escalation patients. Intravenous ivuxolimab was administered to patients every 2 weeks at six dose levels: 0.01, 0.1, 0.3, 1.5, 3 and 10 mg/kg. A male proportion of almost 85% and a mean age of 60 years, ranging from 23 to 79, were recorded for the dose-escalation cohort. Peripheral TCRbeta sequencing aimed to test whether ivuxolimab altered TCR sequence diversity and caused clonal T-cell expansion. Partial responses occurred in three dose-escalation patients: two with cutaneous melanoma and one with hepatocellular carcinoma. The paper covers the monotherapy dose-escalation part of the phase I ivuxolimab trial, which included N ≈ 50 patients.

Regarding this clone: Its antigen is unknown. No much larger clone exists at a distance of one base, and base qualities are not known.

For sequencing of the TCRbeta CDR3 region, genomic DNA was extracted from the sorted cells. TCRbeta CDR3 regions were sequenced using the immunoSEQ Assay. What TCRdb holds here is the immuneACCESS table cut down to in-frame rearrangements. Part of the clones is not present; checked against another copy, under half of the missing clones reflect an unresolved V gene, and the others are unexplained. This sample lists under 40,000 clones; less than 90% were detected once. The ten largest account for around 17% of the sample. The cysteine opens and the phenylalanine closes a CDR3 of 12 amino acids. The entry retains the CDR3 DNA only, 36 bases that are in frame from base 1. As encoded in the germline V gene (reference sequence), CDR1 is SEHNR while CDR2 is FQNEAQ. V and J lose 8 bases and 2 bases, and a span of 8 bases separates them. The research as a whole found: At doses of 0.1 to 3.0 mg/kg, clonal expansion of both CD4+ and CD8+ T cells in blood was seen between baseline and week 6. In the 0.1-3.0 mg/kg groups, partial responders were among the patients with the lowest normalized peripheral clonal expansion, particularly in CD8+ T cells. Which antigens the clonally expanded peripheral T cells were specific for was not determined. Low levels of normalized T-cell clonal expansion were also seen in some nonresponding patients. After ivuxolimab, expanded clones were on average more numerous among CD8+ T cells than among CD4+ T cells.

The trial excluded patients who had a history of autoimmune disease or were on systemic immunosuppression. Peripheral blood for TCR sequencing was collected from all dose cohorts at baseline, on cycle 4 day 1, and on cycle 7 day 1. Samples were obtained from an open-label, multicenter, first-in-human phase I dose-escalation trial of ivuxolimab. Adults with locally advanced or metastatic head and neck squamous cell, hepatocellular, melanoma or renal cell carcinoma were enrolled in the trial. Before TCR sequencing, CD4+ T cells and CD8+ T cells were sorted from peripheral blood as separate populations.

The chain joins TRBV7-9 to TRBJ2-3, with the D gene not confidently named. Here the sequenced sample was CD4+ or CD8+ T cells sorted from blood, taken in a trial of the OX40 agonist ivuxolimab. This TCR came from an adult with an advanced solid tumor such as melanoma, head and neck, liver or kidney cancer. This receptor has the CDR3 CASRPITDTQYF. The bases read TGTGCCAGCCGCCCCATCACAGATACGCAGTATTTT.